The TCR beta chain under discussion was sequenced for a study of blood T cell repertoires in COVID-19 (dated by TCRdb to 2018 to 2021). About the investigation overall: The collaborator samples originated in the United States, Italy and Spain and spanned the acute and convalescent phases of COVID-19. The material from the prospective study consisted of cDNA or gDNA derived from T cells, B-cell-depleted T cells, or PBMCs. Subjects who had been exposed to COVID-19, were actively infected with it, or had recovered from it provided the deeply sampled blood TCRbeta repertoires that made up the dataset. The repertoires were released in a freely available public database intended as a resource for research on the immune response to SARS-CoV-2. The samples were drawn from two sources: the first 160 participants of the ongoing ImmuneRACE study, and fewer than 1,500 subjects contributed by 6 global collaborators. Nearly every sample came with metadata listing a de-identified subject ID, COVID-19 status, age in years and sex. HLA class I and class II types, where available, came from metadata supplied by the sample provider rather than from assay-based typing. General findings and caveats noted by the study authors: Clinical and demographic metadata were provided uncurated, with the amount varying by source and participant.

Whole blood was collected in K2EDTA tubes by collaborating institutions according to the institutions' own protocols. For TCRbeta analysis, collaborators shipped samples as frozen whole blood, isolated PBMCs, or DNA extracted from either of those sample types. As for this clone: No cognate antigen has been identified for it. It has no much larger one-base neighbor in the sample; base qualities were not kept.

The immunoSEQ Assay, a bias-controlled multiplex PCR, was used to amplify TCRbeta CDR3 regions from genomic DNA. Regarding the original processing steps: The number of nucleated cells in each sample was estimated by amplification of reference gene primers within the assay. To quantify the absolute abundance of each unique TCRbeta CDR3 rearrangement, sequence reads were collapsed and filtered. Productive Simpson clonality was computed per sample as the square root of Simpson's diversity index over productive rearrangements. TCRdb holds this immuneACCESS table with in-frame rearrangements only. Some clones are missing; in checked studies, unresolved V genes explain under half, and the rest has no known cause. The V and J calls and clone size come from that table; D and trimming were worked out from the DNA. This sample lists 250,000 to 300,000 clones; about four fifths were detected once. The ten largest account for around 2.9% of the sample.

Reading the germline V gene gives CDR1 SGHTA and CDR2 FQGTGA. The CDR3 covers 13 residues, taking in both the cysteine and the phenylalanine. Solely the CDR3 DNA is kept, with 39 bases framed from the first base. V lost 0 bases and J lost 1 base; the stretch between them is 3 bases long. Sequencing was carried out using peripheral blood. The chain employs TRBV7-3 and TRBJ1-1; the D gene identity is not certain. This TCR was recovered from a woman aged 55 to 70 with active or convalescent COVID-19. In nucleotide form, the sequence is TGTGCCAGCAGCTTAACTCGGAACACTGAAGCTTTCTTT. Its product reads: CASSLTRNTEAFF. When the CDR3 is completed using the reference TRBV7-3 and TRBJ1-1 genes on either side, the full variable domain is GAGVSQTPSNKVTEKGKYVELRCDPISGHTALYWYRQSLGQGPEFLIYFQGTGAADDSGLPNDRFFAVRPEGSVSTLKIQRTERGDSAVYLCASSLTRNTEAFFGQGTRLTVV.